The next 14 T cell receptor beta chains were all read from a single sample in a study of OX40 agonist ivuxolimab in advanced cancers. Using immunoSEQ multiplex PCR, the repertoire was profiled, and TCRdb retains in-frame clones only, with some absent. The table includes 30,000 to 45,000 clones, approximately 87% detected once. The material sequenced was CD4+ or CD8+ T cells sorted from blood, taken in a trial of the OX40 agonist ivuxolimab. The origin of the receptors is an adult with an advanced solid tumor such as melanoma, head and neck, liver or kidney cancer.

By its share, this clone is large. V gene TRBV9 combines with J gene TRBJ2-1, with TRBD2 identical over 7 bases. The CDR3 runs 16 residues. CDR1 and CDR2 from the germline V gene are SGDLS and YYNGEE. V dropped 0 bases and J dropped 10; count of bases not matched to a gene: 13. DNA for the CDR3: TGTGCCAGCAGCGTAGCTGGGTCTAGCGGACTGGCAGAGCAGTTCTTC. Its protein product is CASSVAGSSGLAEQFF.

The chain uses TRBV6-5 and TRBJ2-2; 8 positions agree with TRBD1. The length of the CDR3 is 14 residues. The V gene end was trimmed by 2 bases and the J gene end by 7 bases; junction bases not matched to a gene: 3. Germline values: CDR1 MNHEY, CDR2 SVGAGI. The CDR3 coding sequence is TGTGCCAGCAGTTACCGGACAGGGCACGGGGAGCTGTTTTTT. Its translation: CASSYRTGHGELFF.

The chain uses TRBV5-1 and TRBJ1-5; a possible D gene is TRBD1 (5 bases). The CDR3 runs to 15 residues. Germline V CDR1 and CDR2: SGHRS, YFSETQ. V was shortened by 2 bases and J by 6 bases, with 15 bases between the two germline ends. The chain's CDR3 is CASSFDGGVGQPQHF. CDR3 nucleotide sequence: TGCGCCAGCAGCTTTGACGGGGGTGTTGGTCAGCCCCAGCATTTT.

This chain connects TRBV19 to TRBJ1-4; TRBD1 might be the D (5 bases). Germline V gene lookup returns CDR1 LNHDA and CDR2 SQIVND (reference sequence). Trimming removed 3 bases from V and 3 bases from J, with 14 bases in between. CDR3 length equals 16 residues. This CDR3 is CASSILGRIPNEKLFF. In nucleotides, the CDR3 is TGTGCCAGTAGTATCCTGGGACGGATCCCTAATGAAAAACTGTTTTTT.

This clone was counted between two and nine times. This chain connects TRBV5-1 to TRBJ1-2; perhaps TRBD1 as D (5 bases). The CDR3 runs to 15 residues. The germline V gene encodes CDR1 SGHRS and CDR2 YFSETQ. V was clipped by 1 base and J by 2 bases, with 12 bases between them. As DNA, the CDR3 is TGCGCCAGCAGCTTGACCGGACAAGAGAACTATGGCTACACCTTC. The encoded protein is CASSLTGQENYGYTF. Drawing the rest from reference TRBV5-1 and TRBJ1-2, the complete variable domain is KAGVTQTPRYLIKTRGQQVTLSCSPISGHRSVSWYQQTPGQGLQFLFEYFSETQRNKGNFPGRFSGRQFSNSRSEMNVSTLELGDSALYLCASSLTGQENYGYTFGSGTRLTVV.

This chain joins TRBV11-2 and TRBJ2-2, with D possibly being TRBD2 (5 bases). The germline V gene encodes CDR1 SGHAT and CDR2 FQNNGV. V lost 2 bases and J lost 7, with 8 bases in between. The CDR3 loop spans 13 amino acids. The CDR3 DNA sequence: TGTGCCAGCAGCTTACAGGAGGACGGGGAGCTGTTTTTT. It translates to CASSLQEDGELFF.

This clone turned up a few times. The chain employs TRBV7-5 and TRBJ2-2; TRBD2, the table's D call, lacks a check against the DNA. TRBV7-5 is a documented pseudogene. The CDR3 is 16 amino acids. The CDR3: CASSANDWGGTGELFF. CDR3 sequence (DNA): TGTGCCAGCAGCGCCAACGATTGGGGAGGCACCGGGGAGCTGTTTTTT.

The chain carries TRBV29-1 and TRBJ2-6; D unclear. V was pared by 4 bases and J by 1 base, with 5 bases between. Per the germline V gene, CDR1 is SQVTM and CDR2 is ANQGSEA. CDR3 length: 13 amino acids. CDR3 DNA: TGCAGCGTTGCCCCTTCTGGGGCCAACGTCCTGACTTTC. This encodes CSVAPSGANVLTF.

The chain employs TRBV5-1 and TRBJ2-7, with D maybe TRBD2 (6 bases). CDR1 is SGHRS, CDR2 YFSETQ, per germline. Trimming removed 2 bases at V and 6 bases at J, with 18 bases between. CDR3 length: 15 residues. The CDR3 spells CASSFGALGAGEQYF. DNA of the CDR3: TGCGCCAGCAGCTTCGGGGCTCTTGGAGCGGGCGAGCAGTACTTC.

This chain connects TRBV11-2 to TRBJ2-4; D might be TRBD2 (5 bases). Germline lookup yields CDR1 SGHAT and CDR2 FQNNGV. CDR3 size: 12 residues. V lost 6 bases to trimming and J lost 13 bases, with 16 bases between them. This CDR3 is CASRMAGAAQYF. The CDR3 nucleotides read TGTGCCAGCAGAATGGCCGGAGCGGCCCAGTACTTC.

The chain recombines TRBV21-1 with TRBJ2-5. TRBV21-1 is a pseudogene segment. The CDR3 is 12 residues long. CDR3 nucleotides: TGTGCCAGCAGCAAATTGGGGGAGACCCAGTACTTC. Protein sequence: CASSKLGETQYF.

The V call is TRBV7-9, the J call TRBJ2-2, with 9 bases that match TRBD2. The J segment lost 7 bases and the V segment lost 3 bases, leaving 6 bases of the junction unmatched. This CDR3 spans 15 amino acids. Germline CDR1 is SEHNR and CDR2 is FQNEAQ (reference sequence). The CDR3, as DNA: TGTGCCAGCAGCTTCCTTAGCGGGGGATACGGGGAGCTGTTTTTT. This gives the protein CASSFLSGGYGELFF.

The chain combines TRBV4-1 with TRBJ2-1; a possible D gene is TRBD2 (6 bases). CDR3 length: 15 amino acids. CDR1 is MGHRA, CDR2 YSYEKL, per germline. V was cut by 4 bases and J by 3 bases, with 13 bases left in between. This CDR3 reads CASSPGDSDYNEQFF. The CDR3 DNA reads TGCGCCAGCAGCCCGGGGGACTCTGACTACAATGAGCAGTTCTTC.

V is TRBV5-1 and J is TRBJ2-5; perhaps D is TRBD1 or TRBD2 (6 bases each). The CDR3 length is 14 residues. From germline, CDR1 is SGHRS and CDR2 YFSETQ. V was trimmed by 3 bases and J by 5 bases, leaving 14 bases between them. The CDR3 sequence is CASSWTAGGETQYF. Here the CDR3 DNA reads TGCGCCAGCAGCTGGACAGCCGGAGGGGAGACCCAGTACTTC.